Listed below are T cell receptor beta chains from one sample, sequenced in a study of beta chain features in type 1 diabetes. Assay used: immunoSEQ multiplex PCR; TCRdb lists only in-frame clones, some missing. The profile shows 300,000 or so clones, about 14% of them singletons. The sample consisted of naive CD4+ T cells from blood. The receptors stem from a woman between 18 and 29 years old with type 1 diabetes. CDR3s include the opening cysteine and the closing phenylalanine or tryptophan. The D gene is left open where the match is weak. Some rows mark clone size as missing; the rest say once, few, many or name a class of expanded clone.

d_call cdr3_length j_call clone_size v_call cdr3_nt cdr3_aa
TRBD1 16 TRBJ2-1 - TRBV10-3 TGTGCCACCTATCCCGGGACAGGCCTGGACCACAATGAGCAGTTCTTC CATYPGTGLDHNEQFF
- 14 TRBJ1-2 few TRBV4-3 TGCGCCAGCAGCCAAGTGCAGGGCGGATATGGCTACACCTTC CASSQVQGGYGYTF
- 16 TRBJ1-2 few TRBV6-5 TGTGCCAGCAGTTCACACCTACAGGGTCGGGTCTATGGCTACACCTTC CASSSHLQGRVYGYTF
TRBD2 14 TRBJ2-1 - TRBV30 TGTGCCTGGGGCCCTAGCGGAGGCTACAATGAGCAGTTCTTC CAWGPSGGYNEQFF
TRBD2 14 TRBJ2-5 - TRBV5-1 TGCGCCAGCACCCAAACTAGCGGTCAAGAGACCCAGTACTTC CASTQTSGQETQYF
- 13 TRBJ1-1 - TRBV19 TGTGCCAGTAGTTACGGGATCGACACTGAAGCTTTCTTT CASSYGIDTEAFF
TRBD1 12 TRBJ1-2 few TRBV19 TGTGCCAGTACAGGGGGGAACTATGGCTACACCTTC CASTGGNYGYTF
TRBD1 14 TRBJ2-5 - TRBV7-9 TGTGCCAGCAGCTTAGCGGACAGGGAACGGGCCCAGTACTTC CASSLADRERAQYF
- 13 TRBJ1-1 - TRBV18 TGTGCCAGCTCTACCGGGGGAAACACTGAAGCTTTCTTT CASSTGGNTEAFF
TRBD2 15 TRBJ2-1 - TRBV7-9 TGTGCCAGCAGCTTATGGGACTACTCCTACAATGAGCAGTTCTTC CASSLWDYSYNEQFF
- 17 TRBJ2-1 few TRBV7-9 TGTGCCAGCCGCCCTCCCCTAGGGCAGGGGATGGGCAATGAGCAGTTCTTC CASRPPLGQGMGNEQFF
TRBD2 16 TRBJ2-3 few TRBV19 TGTGCCAGTAGTCTCACAACCGGGACTAGCGGGAATACGCAGTATTTT CASSLTTGTSGNTQYF
TRBD2 15 TRBJ2-1 - TRBV9 TGTGCCAGCAGCGTATTGGCGGGAGCCTACAATGAGCAGTTCTTC CASSVLAGAYNEQFF
- 17 TRBJ2-1 few TRBV18 TGTGCCAGCTCACCTACTTATACGGGGACTCCGTACAATGAGCAGTTCTTC CASSPTYTGTPYNEQFF
TRBD1 17 TRBJ1-2 - TRBV4-3 TGCGCCAGCAGCCAACTAAGAGGACTGACAGGGGACTATGGCTACACCTTC CASSQLRGLTGDYGYTF
- 17 TRBJ2-1 few TRBV1 TGCACCAGCAGCCAAGATCTGGCAACTAGCGGATACAATGAGCAGTTCTTC CTSSQDLATSGYNEQFF
- 13 TRBJ1-1 - TRBV30 TGTGCCTGGAGTACAGGTTTGAACACTGAAGCTTTCTTT CAWSTGLNTEAFF
TRBD1 15 TRBJ1-1 few TRBV9 TGTGCCAGCAGCGTAGAAGGGGGCATCTACACTGAAGCTTTCTTT CASSVEGGIYTEAFF
- 14 TRBJ1-2 - TRBV18 TGTGCCAGCTCACCCAACTCAGGGGTTCTTGGCTACACCTTC CASSPNSGVLGYTF
- 13 TRBJ1-5 - TRBV4-1 TGCGCCAGCAGCCAAGATGAGGGTCAGCCCCAGCATTTT CASSQDEGQPQHF
TRBD1 14 TRBJ2-5 - TRBV5-4 TGTGCCAGCAGCCAAAAGGACAGGGGACAGACCCAGTACTTC CASSQKDRGQTQYF
TRBD1 14 TRBJ1-1 few TRBV29-1 TGCAGCGTTGAAGTTAGGGGGCTCCGCCCTGAAGCTTTCTTT CSVEVRGLRPEAFF
- 16 TRBJ2-5 few TRBV7-9 TGTGCCAGCAGCTTATTATCAGGGCACTACGGAGAGACCCAGTACTTC CASSLLSGHYGETQYF
TRBD2 15 TRBJ2-1 few TRBV5-1 TGCGCCAGCAGCTTGGGGACTAGCAGCTACAATGAGCAGTTCTTC CASSLGTSSYNEQFF